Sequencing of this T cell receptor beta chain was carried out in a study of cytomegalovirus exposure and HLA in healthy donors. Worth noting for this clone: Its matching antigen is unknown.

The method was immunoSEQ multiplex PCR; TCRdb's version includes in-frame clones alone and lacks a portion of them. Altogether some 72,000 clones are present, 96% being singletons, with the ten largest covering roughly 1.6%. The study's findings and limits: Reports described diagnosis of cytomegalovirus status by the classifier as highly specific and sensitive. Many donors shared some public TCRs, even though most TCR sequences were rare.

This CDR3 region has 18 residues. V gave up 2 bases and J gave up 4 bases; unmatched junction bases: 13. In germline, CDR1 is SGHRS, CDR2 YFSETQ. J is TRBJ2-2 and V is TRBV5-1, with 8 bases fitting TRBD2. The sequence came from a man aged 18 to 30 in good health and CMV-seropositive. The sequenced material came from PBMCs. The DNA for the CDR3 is TGCGCCAGCAGCTTTAATCCTAGCGGGCCTGCGACCACCGGGGAGCTGTTTTTT. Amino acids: CASSFNPSGPATTGELFF.